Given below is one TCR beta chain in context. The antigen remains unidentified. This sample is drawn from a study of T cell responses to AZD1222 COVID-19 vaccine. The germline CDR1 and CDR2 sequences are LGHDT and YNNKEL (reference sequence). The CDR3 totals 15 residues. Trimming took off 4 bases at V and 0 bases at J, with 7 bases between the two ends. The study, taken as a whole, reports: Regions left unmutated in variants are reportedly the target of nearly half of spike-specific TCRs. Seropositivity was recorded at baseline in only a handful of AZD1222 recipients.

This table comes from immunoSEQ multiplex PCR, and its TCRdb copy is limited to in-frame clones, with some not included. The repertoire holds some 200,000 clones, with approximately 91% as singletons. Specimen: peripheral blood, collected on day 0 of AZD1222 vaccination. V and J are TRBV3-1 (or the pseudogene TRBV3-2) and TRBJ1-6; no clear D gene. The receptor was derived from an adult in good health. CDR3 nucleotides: TGTGCCAGCAGCCGGGAGAGCTCCTATAATTCACCCCTCCACTTT. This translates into CASSRESSYNSPLHF.